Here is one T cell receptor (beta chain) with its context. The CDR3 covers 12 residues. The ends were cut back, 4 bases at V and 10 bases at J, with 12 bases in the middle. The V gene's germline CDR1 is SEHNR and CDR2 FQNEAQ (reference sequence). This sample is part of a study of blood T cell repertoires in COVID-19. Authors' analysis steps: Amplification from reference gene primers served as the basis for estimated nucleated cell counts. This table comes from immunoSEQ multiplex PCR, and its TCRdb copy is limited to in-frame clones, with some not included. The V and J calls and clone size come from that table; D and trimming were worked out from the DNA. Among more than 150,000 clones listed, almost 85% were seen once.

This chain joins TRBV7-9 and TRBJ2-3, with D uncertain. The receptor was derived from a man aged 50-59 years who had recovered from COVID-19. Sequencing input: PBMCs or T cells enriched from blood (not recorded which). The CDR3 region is CASSSPGGPQYF. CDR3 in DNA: TGTGCCAGCAGCTCCCCCGGTGGTCCGCAGTATTTT.